The 22 T cell receptor beta chains given below trace back to one sample, sequenced in a study of blood T cell repertoires in COVID-19 (dated by TCRdb to 2018 to 2021). Receptor amplification or capture employed the immunoSEQ multiplex PCR assay. Sourced from immuneACCESS, this table was stored by TCRdb with only in-frame sequences that have V and J called. A share of the clones is absent; for the studies checked, an unresolved V gene accounts for under half, and the remainder has no known explanation. The sample table contains about 35,000 clones; only one count was recorded for almost 85% of them. The ten largest account for approximately 40% of the sample. The sequenced sample consisted of peripheral blood. The receptor set was obtained from a man older than 75 with active or convalescent COVID-19.

The chain recombines TRBV30 with TRBJ2-3; D is unresolved. Germline V gene sequence: CDR1 GTSNPN, CDR2 SVGIG (reference sequence). This CDR3 contains 14 residues. The V end was cut by 0 bases, the J end by 2 bases, with 9 bases between. As DNA, the CDR3 is TGTGCCTGGAGTGTATCCAGGAACACAGATACGCAGTATTTT. It codes for CAWSVSRNTDTQYF. The whole variable domain, filled in from reference TRBV30 and TRBJ2-3, reads SQTIHQWPATLVQPVGSPLSLECTVEGTSNPNLYWYRQAAGRGLQLLFYSVGIGQISSEVPQNLSASRPQDRQFILSSKKLLLSDSGFYLCAWSVSRNTDTQYFGPGTRLTVL.

This chain connects TRBV5-8 to TRBJ2-5, with 11 bases aligning to TRBD1. The germline CDR1 and CDR2 sequences are SGHTS and YDEGEE. The CDR3 has 16 amino acids. V lost 3 bases, J lost 4 bases, and 8 bases stayed unmatched. The CDR3 DNA reads TGTGCCAGCAGCTGGTCAACCGGGACAGGGGGAGAGACCCAGTACTTC. Amino acid sequence: CASSWSTGTGGETQYF. Using reference TRBV5-8 and TRBJ2-5 for the parts outside the CDR3, the full variable domain is EAGVTQSPTHLIKTRGQQATLRCSPISGHTSVYWYQQALGLGLQFLLWYDEGEERNRGNFPPRFSGRQFPNYSSELNVNALELEDSALYLCASSWSTGTGGETQYFGPGTRLLVL.

The chain has TRBV9 and TRBJ1-6, with 8 positions matching TRBD1. V lost 2 bases and J lost 7; bases outside the gene matches: 8. This CDR3 region has 16 residues. Germline V gives CDR1 SGDLS, CDR2 YYNGEE. The CDR3 region is CASSVSPGQDNSPLHF. Written as DNA, the CDR3 is TGTGCCAGCAGCGTCTCCCCGGGACAGGACAATTCACCCCTCCACTTT.

CDR3 sequence (DNA): TGTGCCAGTAGTATTCTACCGGGAGAGGGCCGAACTGAAGCTTTCTTT. It specifies CASSILPGEGRTEAFF. This chain links TRBV19 with TRBJ1-1; D gene unclear. V was trimmed by 3 bases and J by 5 bases, leaving 19 bases between them. Germline V gene lookup returns CDR1 LNHDA and CDR2 SQIVND (reference sequence). The CDR3 runs 16 residues.

V is TRBV28 and J is TRBJ2-3; 11 nucleotides agree with TRBD1. Germline lookup yields CDR1 MDHEN and CDR2 SYDVKM. V lost 4 bases and J lost 2; bases outside the gene matches: 5. The CDR3 is made up of 16 amino acids. The CDR3 reads CASSSDRGRDTDTQYF. As DNA, the CDR3 is TGTGCCAGCAGTTCGGACAGGGGGCGGGACACAGATACGCAGTATTTT.

The chain combines TRBV11-2 with TRBJ2-5, with D maybe TRBD1 (6 bases). Germline assignment: CDR1 SGHAT and CDR2 FQNNGV. V was trimmed by 3 bases and J by 3 bases, leaving 23 bases between them. This CDR3 comprises 18 residues. This chain's CDR3 is CASSFRGHGRRWEETQYF. In DNA, the CDR3 is TGTGCCAGCAGCTTTAGGGGACACGGCCGACGGTGGGAAGAGACCCAGTACTTC.

The chain uses TRBV24-1 and TRBJ2-3, with 11 positions matching TRBD1. V dropped 3 bases and J dropped 5; count of bases not matched to a gene: 6. This CDR3 spans 16 amino acids. The germline V gene has CDR1 KGHDR and CDR2 SFDVKD. CDR3 sequence: CATSDPTGTGGDTQYF. The CDR3 nucleotides read TGTGCCACCAGTGATCCTACCGGGACAGGGGGAGATACGCAGTATTTT.

The V gene is TRBV11-1, the J gene TRBJ2-1; maybe TRBD1 (5 bases). Germline CDR1 SGHAT, CDR2 FQDESV (reference sequence). The germline V and J ends were trimmed by 1 base and 6 bases, with 7 bases remaining between them. The CDR3 totals 13 residues. The CDR3 spells CASSLGGINEQFF. The DNA of the CDR3 is TGTGCCAGCAGCTTAGGGGGCATCAATGAGCAGTTCTTC.

The rearrangement joins TRBV28 to TRBJ2-7, with 12 bases matching TRBD2. This CDR3 contains 15 residues. The V gene end was trimmed by 6 bases and the J gene end by 3 bases; junction bases not matched to a gene: 6. Germline V lookup: CDR1 MDHEN, CDR2 SYDVKM. CDR3 amino acids: CASRVWTSGNYEQYF. In DNA form, the CDR3 reads TGTGCCAGCAGGGTCTGGACTAGCGGGAACTACGAGCAGTACTTC.

The rearrangement uses TRBV7-8 and TRBJ2-1, with D hard to call. The CDR3 sequence is 13 residues long. Trimming left V 3 bases short and J 7 bases short, with 10 bases between. Germline lookup yields CDR1 SGHVS and CDR2 FQNEAQ. The CDR3 loop reads CASSFPRYNEQFF. The DNA of the CDR3 is TGTGCCAGCAGCTTCCCTCGGTATAATGAGCAGTTCTTC.

This clone was seen a handful of times. This sequence joins TRBV5-3 and TRBJ2-5; the match to TRBD2 covers 8 bases. TRBV5-3 is sorted into the ORF group, with uncertain function. The CDR3 is 15 amino acids. V was clipped by 4 bases and J by 7 bases; unmatched bases: 12. The CDR3 sequence is CARSLSGSGGGTQYF. CDR3 DNA: TGTGCCAGAAGCCTCTCCGGGAGCGGGGGTGGGACCCAGTACTTC.

This clone appeared a few times. V gene TRBV5-1 combines with J gene TRBJ1-2; 8 bases match TRBD1. Germline CDR1 is SGHRS and CDR2 is YFSETQ. The junction had 5 bases not matched to a gene; V was cut back by 3 bases and J by 7 bases. This CDR3 region has 13 residues. CDR3 DNA: TGCGCCAGCAGCTCAGGGGGCAAGAGTGGCTACACCTTC. Its translation is CASSSGGKSGYTF.

The chain combines TRBV6-5 with TRBJ2-3, with D possibly being TRBD2 (6 bases). The germline V gene has CDR1 MNHEY and CDR2 SVGAGI. There are 14 residues in the CDR3. V was clipped by 4 bases and J by 2 bases, with 10 bases between them. CDR3 residues: CASSLAVTTDTQYF. CDR3 nucleotide sequence: TGTGCCAGCAGTTTAGCGGTTACCACAGATACGCAGTATTTT.

This clone appeared once. The rearrangement joins TRBV6-5 to TRBJ1-2; no reliable D call. Per the germline V gene, CDR1 is MNHEY and CDR2 is SVGAGI. The CDR3 length is 14 residues. The germline V and J ends were trimmed by 6 bases and 4 bases, with 15 bases remaining between them. CDR3 region: CASSLAVPGYGYTF. For the CDR3, the DNA is TGTGCCAGCAGCTTAGCGGTGCCGGGCTATGGCTACACCTTC.

This clone was counted a single time. The J gene is TRBJ2-3, the V gene TRBV19; the D gene is possibly TRBD2 (5 bases). Trimming took off 5 bases at V and 3 bases at J, with 9 bases between the two ends. Per the germline V gene, CDR1 is LNHDA and CDR2 is SQIVND (reference sequence). The CDR3 runs 13 residues. Here the CDR3 DNA reads TGTGCCAGTAGTGAGCGCGGGACAGATACGCAGTATTTT. It yields the protein CASSERGTDTQYF.

The V gene is TRBV19, the J gene TRBJ2-1; 12 bases align to TRBD1. The CDR3 totals 16 residues. Unmatched junction bases numbered 13, after V lost 7 bases and J lost 9 bases. In germline, CDR1 is LNHDA, CDR2 SQIVND (reference sequence). DNA of the CDR3: TGTGCCAGTACGCCCGGGACAGGGGGCCGATACGGTGAGCAGTTCTTC. This gives the protein CASTPGTGGRYGEQFF.

This sequence joins TRBV19 and TRBJ2-7; D is ambiguous. The germline V and J ends were trimmed by 3 bases and 7 bases, with 19 bases remaining between them. CDR3 length: 15 residues. Germline CDR1 and CDR2: LNHDA and SQIVND (reference sequence). CDR3 sequence: CASSILATRVGEQYF. As DNA, the CDR3 is TGTGCCAGTAGTATCCTGGCGACGCGTGTCGGGGAGCAGTACTTC.

The chain is built from TRBV19 and TRBJ1-5; 7 positions match TRBD1. J was trimmed by 2 bases and V by 3 bases; bases with no gene match: 10. Germline CDR1 is LNHDA and CDR2 is SQIVND (reference sequence). The CDR3 length is 17 residues. In nucleotides, the CDR3 is TGTGCCAGTAGTATCCCCATAGGGGGCCGAGGCAATCAGCCCCAGCATTTT. Protein sequence: CASSIPIGGRGNQPQHF. The complete variable domain, with remaining parts taken from reference TRBV19 and TRBJ1-5, reads DGGITQSPKYLFRKEGQNVTLSCEQNLNHDAMYWYRQDPGQGLRLIYYSQIVNDFQKGDIAEGYSVSREKKESFPLTVTSAQKNPTAFYLCASSIPIGGRGNQPQHFGDGTRLSIL.

This clone was counted only a few times. The chain has TRBV12-2 and TRBJ2-1; the D segment call TRBD2 is taken from the table without a DNA check. TRBV12-2 is a pseudogene segment. The CDR3 spans 15 residues. In DNA form, the CDR3 reads TGTGCAAGTCGCCACGGACTAGGGGCGGTGCATGAGCAGTTCTTC. Residues: CASRHGLGAVHEQFF.

The chain joins TRBV19 to TRBJ2-7; 9 bases fit TRBD1. Germline V lookup: CDR1 LNHDA, CDR2 SQIVND (reference sequence). V lost 7 bases to trimming and J lost 6 bases; unmatched junction nucleotides: 16. The CDR3 sequence is 16 residues long. CDR3 bases: TGTGCCAGTATGGCACAGGGGACAGGGCTGTCCGCCGAGCAGTACTTC. Its translation is CASMAQGTGLSAEQYF.

This chain uses TRBV13 with TRBJ1-1; 8 nucleotides agree with TRBD1. The CDR3 has 15 amino acids. Germline V gene data show CDR1 as PRHDT and CDR2 as FYEKMQ (reference sequence). V trimming: 5 bases; J trimming: 10 bases; junction bases outside the gene matches: 15. The DNA of the CDR3 is TGTGCCAGCAGCGCGGTGGACCGCATCACAGGGGGAGCTTTCTTT. Its translation: CASSAVDRITGGAFF.

The chain employs TRBV11-3 and TRBJ2-1; possible D gene TRBD2, 6 bases. The CDR3 contains 17 residues. Trimming left V 4 bases short and J 9 bases short, with 25 bases between. Germline loops: CDR1 SGHNT, CDR2 YENEEA. CDR3 amino acids: CASSSLSSGVGLFEQFF. CDR3 DNA: TGTGCCAGCAGCTCCCTTAGTTCGGGAGTCGGATTGTTTGAGCAGTTCTTC.